This TCR beta chain comes out of a study of post-analysis software for immune sequencing data. Overall study findings and caveats: For normalized Chao1 diversity, multiple sclerosis patients scored significantly lower than controls did. Samples from one preparation batch, clustered by F measure, grouped strongly together. Five or six TRBV segments appeared more often in patients than in controls, and TRBV5-6, TRBV5-1 and TRBV20-1 were among these.

The germline gives CDR1 SQVTM, CDR2 ANQGSEA. This CDR3 spans 12 amino acids. Each TCR beta cDNA library carried unique molecular identifiers. TCRdb independently ran MiXCR on the PCR reads; one entry per CDR3 protein. The table records around 400,000 distinct CDR3 sequences, less than 40% of them present only once. With respect to this clonotype: Its target is not known. One end of the junction is discordant with germline, which a read error may explain.

The source is a girl aged 2-10 years with multiple sclerosis. Source material: blood. The rearrangement uses TRBV29-1 and TRBJ2-1; 7 nucleotides match TRBD2. The CDR3 DNA sequence: TGCAACGTTGTCCCCGGGGGGACTCACCAGTTCTTC. Protein product: CNVVPGGTHQFF.